These 8 T cell receptor beta chains were all obtained from the same sample, sequenced in a study of T cells in Graves' hyperthyroidism and ophthalmopathy. Amplification of TCR beta CDR3 regions was performed using RNA transcripts as template. First-round RT-PCR with HTBI primers amplified the TCR CDR3 region. MiXCR, applied by TCRdb to the multiplex PCR reads, yields one record per CDR3 protein. The profile shows about 250,000 distinct CDR3 sequences, roughly 22% of them singletons. The sample taken for sequencing was blood. These receptors came from a man younger than 45 with Graves' ophthalmopathy.

This sequence joins TRBV7-9 and TRBJ2-3; D call uncertain. In germline, CDR1 is SEHNR, CDR2 FQNEAQ (reference sequence). There are 13 residues in the CDR3. V lost 3 bases, J lost 3 bases, and 7 bases lay in between. The CDR3 sequence: CASSLIATDTQYF. The CDR3 nucleotides are TGTGCCAGCAGCTTGATCGCGACAGATACGCAGTATTTT.

This clonotype was seen many times. The chain links TRBV7-2 to TRBJ2-7; 12 nucleotides line up with TRBD2. The CDR3 runs to 15 residues. Germline trimming cut 5 bases from V and 5 bases from J; bases unmatched to any gene: 7. Germline V gene lookup returns CDR1 SGHTA and CDR2 FQGNSA. The DNA for the CDR3 is TGTGCCAGCAGCATGACTAGCGGGAGTTCTCACGAGCAGTACTTC. As protein: CASSMTSGSSHEQYF.

This clonotype was counted between two and nine times. The genes are TRBV5-1 and TRBJ1-2; no reliable D call. Trimming removed 4 bases from V and 1 base from J, with 14 bases in between. Germline loops: CDR1 SGHRS, CDR2 YFSETQ. This CDR3 region has 15 residues. The CDR3 coding sequence is TGCGCCAGCAGCCTGGGCTACACAAATAACTATGGCTACACCTTC. Its translation is CASSLGYTNNYGYTF. Based on the CDR3 plus reference TRBV5-1 and TRBJ1-2, the full variable domain is KAGVTQTPRYLIKTRGQQVTLSCSPISGHRSVSWYQQTPGQGLQFLFEYFSETQRNKGNFPGRFSGRQFSNSRSEMNVSTLELGDSALYLCASSLGYTNNYGYTFGSGTRLTVV.

This clonotype was counted at least ten times. The chain links TRBV24-1 to TRBJ2-3; D may be TRBD2 (6 bases). The CDR3 spans 15 residues. V lost 3 bases to trimming and J lost 5 bases, with 14 bases between them. Germline assignment: CDR1 KGHDR and CDR2 SFDVKD. Here the CDR3 DNA reads TGTGCCACCAGTGATCCCGGGAGTACGGAAGATACGCAGTATTTT. It encodes CATSDPGSTEDTQYF.

At least ten counts were recorded for this clonotype. The chain recombines TRBV5-1 with TRBJ2-1; the match to TRBD1 covers 7 bases. The CDR3 extends over 15 amino acids. The V gene end was trimmed by 4 bases and the J gene end by 6 bases; junction bases not matched to a gene: 10. Germline values: CDR1 SGHRS, CDR2 YFSETQ. CDR3 region: CASSLIGTALNEQFF. In DNA form, the CDR3 reads TGCGCCAGCAGCCTAATCGGGACAGCCCTCAATGAGCAGTTCTTC.

The rearrangement uses TRBV15 and TRBJ1-4, with D unresolved. Trimming shortened V by 0 bases and J by 5 bases, and 13 bases separated the two germline ends. Germline-derived CDR1 and CDR2 are LNHNV and YYDKDF (reference sequence). This CDR3 has 16 residues. The CDR3: CATSRDRVRSNEKLFF. The CDR3 coding sequence is TGTGCCACCAGCAGAGATAGAGTCCGAAGCAATGAAAAACTGTTTTTT.

This clonotype was observed a handful of times. This chain uses TRBV11-3 with TRBJ2-3; D remains ambiguous. This CDR3 spans 13 amino acids. With 2 bases removed from V and 6 bases from J, the gap between germline ends came to 9 bases. Germline values: CDR1 SGHNT, CDR2 YENEEA. The CDR3 DNA reads as TGTGCCAGCAGCTTACCCCCCTCCGATACGCAGTATTTT. Its translation is CASSLPPSDTQYF. Filled out from reference TRBV11-3 and TRBJ2-3, the complete variable domain reads EAGVVQSPRYKIIEKKQPVAFWCNPISGHNTLYWYLQNLGQGPELLIRYENEEAVDDSQLPKDRFSAERLKGVDSTLKIQPAELGDSAVYLCASSLPPSDTQYFGPGTRLTVL.

This sequence joins TRBV10-3 and TRBJ1-4; D is unresolved. The CDR3 has 13 residues. The germline V gene has CDR1 ENHRY and CDR2 SYGVKD. V lost 2 bases, J lost 6 bases, and 7 bases lay in between. The CDR3 sequence is CAISEKQYEKLFF. The CDR3, as DNA: TGTGCCATCAGTGAGAAACAATATGAAAAACTGTTTTTT.